The clone carrying this TCR beta chain was recorded once. The antigen remains undetermined. This may be a read error: a much more frequent sequence differs by one nucleotide. This specimen comes from a study of response to subunit inactivated influenza vaccine. Study-level findings and limits: That few new T cells are recruited by each seasonal influenza vaccination was the authors' suggestion.

The CDR3 runs 15 residues. The V gene's germline CDR1 is SGHAT and CDR2 FQNNGV. MiXCR, run by TCRdb on the RT-PCR reads, gives a single entry per CDR3 protein. The sample records more than 400,000 distinct CDR3 sequences, approximately 9.9% being singletons. The input for sequencing was PBMCs from blood, taken 35 to 45 days after vaccination. The rearrangement links TRBV11-2 to TRBJ1-4; the match to TRBD1 covers 9 bases. The clonotype comes from a man over 45 who received an inactivated influenza vaccine. The CDR3 DNA is TGTGCCAGCAGCCAAGCCGGGACAGGGACTGAAAAACTGTATTTT. Its protein is CASSQAGTGTEKLYF.